This TCR beta chain was sequenced in a study of monozygotic twins with cystic fibrosis listed by TCRdb under 2021. For context, the study as a whole: Barcoded libraries were prepared from around 3.2 micrograms of fragmented DNA with 15 PCR cycles. The study compared TCR beta repertoires within and between 16 monozygotic twin pairs with cystic fibrosis to assess genetic influence on V and J gene usage. Data for three of the twin pairs had already been reported earlier in a different context. Made up mostly of children and adolescents, the cohort included ten female and six male twin pairs ranging in age from 2.0 to 36.4 years, with a median of roughly 9 years. Twins were ranked among approximately 1,100 cohort participants for weight-for-height and FEVPerc (FEV1 disease centile) on the day of blood sampling. The paper as a whole reports these results and caveats: No association turned up between shared CDR3 numbers and age, concordance or disease severity, and the cohort was small. Simpson clonality was generally low (median about 0.01), which suggests a naive-dominated repertoire, and clonality was higher in the most severely affected patients. Significantly higher nucleotide-identical clonotype sharing was observed within monozygotic CF twin pairs than between unrelated CF individuals (P = 0.000026, Mann-Whitney). The greatest similarity to the co-twin was observed for V gene usage in 13 of 16 pairs and for J usage in 8 of 16 pairs, which suggested genetic constraints.

TCR beta CDR3 regions were amplified by multiplex PCR with the immunoSEQ immune profiling system according to the manufacturer's instructions. Sequencing was performed on an Illumina NextSeq system. Regarding the original processing steps: Sequence data were processed on the immunoSEQ Analyzer platform, and clonality was calculated as the square root of Simpson's index of productive rearrangements. Jensen-Shannon distance served as the measure of similarity in V and J usage, while OLGA was used to compute CDR3 generation probabilities. Shared CDR3 sequences were searched in the immuneACCESS database (August 2020) and in VDJdb (December 2020). This is the immuneACCESS table as TCRdb keeps it, with only in-frame sequences that have V and J called. A part of the clones is gone; compared with another copy, unresolved V genes explain less than half, and the rest is unexplained. That table supplies the V and J calls and clone size; D and trimming were determined from the DNA. This sample is represented by roughly 20,000 clones; roughly nine tenths of them were singletons. The ten largest clones capture roughly 1.6% of the sample.

Note on this clone: The antigen this receptor binds is unknown. Base qualities were left out, and no much larger clone turns up one base away.

The twin pairs came from the European Cystic Fibrosis Twin and Sibling Study Cohort, which recruited patients from about 160 CF clinics across 14 European countries. Both zygosity and CFTR genotype were checked in-house, and zygosity was tested with multiplex PCR across nine short tandem repeat loci. Peripheral blood was sampled from each twin, with clinical parameters recorded on the day of blood sampling. Genomic DNA was isolated from peripheral blood cells with phenol/chloroform and kept in TE buffer at 4 degrees C. The clonotype comes from a girl aged 2-10 years with cystic fibrosis. Specimen: blood.

At the DNA level, the sequence is TGTGCCAGCAGCTCCAGGACACAGAACACCGGGGAGCTGTTTTTT. It translates as CASSSRTQNTGELFF. The sequence is built from TRBV7-9 and TRBJ2-2; the D gene is perhaps TRBD1, from 5 matching bases. From the cysteine up to the phenylalanine, the CDR3 has a length of 15 residues. The kept DNA is CDR3 alone, 45 bases in frame from the first base. For CDR1 and CDR2, the germline V gene (reference sequence) lists SEHNR and FQNEAQ. V lost 4 bases and J lost 1 base; the stretch between them is 10 bases long.